The clone carrying this T cell receptor (beta chain) appeared once. The sample originates from a study of CD8 T cells in Susac syndrome. Random hexamers primed reverse transcription of about 0.45 to 1 ug RNA. Each CDR3 protein is one row after TCRdb ran MiXCR on the immunoSEQ multiplex PCR reads. The sample yields around 99,000 distinct CDR3 sequences, roughly 97% seen once. V was pared by 0 bases and J by 3 bases, with 9 bases between. This CDR3 contains 16 residues. Germline CDR1 and CDR2: MNHEY and SVGAGI. The TCR comes from a human donor in good health. The chain carries TRBV6-5 and TRBJ2-6, with D possibly being TRBD1 (6 bases). The sequencing sample was made of CD4+ T cells from PBMCs. In DNA form, the CDR3 reads TGTGCCAGCAGTTACTCTCAGGGGCGTGGGGCCAACGTCCTGACTTTC. Translating gives CASSYSQGRGANVLTF.